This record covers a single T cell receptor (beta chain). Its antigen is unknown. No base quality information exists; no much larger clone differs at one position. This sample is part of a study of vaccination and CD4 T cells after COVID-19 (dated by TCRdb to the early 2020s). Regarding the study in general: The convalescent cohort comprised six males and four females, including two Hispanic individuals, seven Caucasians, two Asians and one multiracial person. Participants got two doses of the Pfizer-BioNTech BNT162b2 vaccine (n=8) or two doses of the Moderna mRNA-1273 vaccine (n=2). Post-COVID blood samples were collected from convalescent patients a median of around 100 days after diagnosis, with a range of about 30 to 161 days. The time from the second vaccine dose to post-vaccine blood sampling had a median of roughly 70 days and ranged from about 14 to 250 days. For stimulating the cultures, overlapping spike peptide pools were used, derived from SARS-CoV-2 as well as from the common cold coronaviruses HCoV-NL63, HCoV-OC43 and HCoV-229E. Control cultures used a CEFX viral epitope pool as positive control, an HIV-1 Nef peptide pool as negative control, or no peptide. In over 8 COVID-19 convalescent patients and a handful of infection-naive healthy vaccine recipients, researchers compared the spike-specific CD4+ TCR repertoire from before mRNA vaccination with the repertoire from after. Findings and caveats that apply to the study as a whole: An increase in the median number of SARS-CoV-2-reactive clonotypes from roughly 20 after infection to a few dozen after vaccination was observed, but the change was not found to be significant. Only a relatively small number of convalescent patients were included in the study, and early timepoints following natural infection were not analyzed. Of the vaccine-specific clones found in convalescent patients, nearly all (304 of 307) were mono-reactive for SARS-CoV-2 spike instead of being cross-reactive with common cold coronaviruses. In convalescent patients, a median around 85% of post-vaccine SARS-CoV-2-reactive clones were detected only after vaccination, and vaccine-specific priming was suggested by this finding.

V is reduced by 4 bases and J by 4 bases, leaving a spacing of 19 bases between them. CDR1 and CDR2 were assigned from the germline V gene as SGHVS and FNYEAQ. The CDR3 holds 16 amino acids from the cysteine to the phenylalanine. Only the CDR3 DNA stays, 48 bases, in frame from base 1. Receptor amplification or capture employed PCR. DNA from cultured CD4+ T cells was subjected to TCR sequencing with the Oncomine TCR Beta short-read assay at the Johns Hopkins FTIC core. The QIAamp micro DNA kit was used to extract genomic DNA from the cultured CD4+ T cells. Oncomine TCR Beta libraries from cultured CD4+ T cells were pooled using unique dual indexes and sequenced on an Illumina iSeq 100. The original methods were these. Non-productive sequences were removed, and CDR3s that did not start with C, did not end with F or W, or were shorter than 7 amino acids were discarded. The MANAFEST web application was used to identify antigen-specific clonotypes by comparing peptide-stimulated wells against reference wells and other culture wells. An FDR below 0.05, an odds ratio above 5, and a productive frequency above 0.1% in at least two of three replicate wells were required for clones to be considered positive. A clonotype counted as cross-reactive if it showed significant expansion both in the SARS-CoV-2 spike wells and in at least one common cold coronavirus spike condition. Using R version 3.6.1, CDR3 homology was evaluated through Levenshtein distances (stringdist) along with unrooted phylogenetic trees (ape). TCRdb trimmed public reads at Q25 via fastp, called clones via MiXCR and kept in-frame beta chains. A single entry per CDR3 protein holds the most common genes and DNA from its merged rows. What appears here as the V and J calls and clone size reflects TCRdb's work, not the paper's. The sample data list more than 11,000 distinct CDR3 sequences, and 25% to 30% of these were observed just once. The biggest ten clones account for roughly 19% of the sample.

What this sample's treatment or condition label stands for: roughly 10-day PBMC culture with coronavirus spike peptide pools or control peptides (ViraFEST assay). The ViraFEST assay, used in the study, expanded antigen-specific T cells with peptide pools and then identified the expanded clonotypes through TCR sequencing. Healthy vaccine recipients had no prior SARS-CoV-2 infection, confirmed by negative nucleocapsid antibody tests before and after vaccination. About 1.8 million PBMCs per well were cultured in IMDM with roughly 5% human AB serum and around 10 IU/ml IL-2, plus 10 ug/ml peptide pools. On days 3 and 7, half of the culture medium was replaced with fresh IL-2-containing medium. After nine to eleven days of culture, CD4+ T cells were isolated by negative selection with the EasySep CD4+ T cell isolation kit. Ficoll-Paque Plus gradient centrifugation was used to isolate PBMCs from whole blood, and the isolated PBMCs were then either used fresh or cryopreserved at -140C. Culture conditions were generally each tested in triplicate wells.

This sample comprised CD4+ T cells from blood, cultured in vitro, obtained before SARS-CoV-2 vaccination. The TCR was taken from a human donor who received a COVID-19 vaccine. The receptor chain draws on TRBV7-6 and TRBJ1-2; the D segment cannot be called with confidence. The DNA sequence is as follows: TGTGCCAGCAGCTCGTCTTCATTCTCAAATCGCTATGGCTACACCTTC. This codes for CASSSSSFSNRYGYTF.